The sequence of this TCR beta chain was determined in a study of T cell repertoires in ileal Crohn's disease. The germline CDR1 and CDR2 sequences are MGHRA and YSYEKL. This CDR3 has 11 amino acids. Trimming took 1 base from V and 9 from J, leaving 4 bases between them. A remark on this clone: The antigen is not known.

Around 500 nanograms of biopsy DNA per sample underwent TCRB immunosequencing. The table came from immunoSEQ multiplex PCR; TCRdb's copy has only in-frame clones and leaves some out. The repertoire includes under 20,000 clones, less than 85% of them detected once, and approximately 10% sits in the top ten. Study conclusions and caveats: Sorted CD8 T cells held more high-frequency clones than CD4. Clonal expansions were more frequent in active smokers than non-smokers at surgery. Clonality above 26.8% at surgery always came with endoscopic recurrence.

The sequenced sample was ileal tissue. The V and J genes are TRBV4-1 and TRBJ2-4; D gene unclear. The origin of this receptor is an adult with Crohn's disease. Here the CDR3 reads CASSQARIQYF. DNA for the CDR3: TGCGCCAGCAGCCAAGCGCGCATTCAGTACTTC.